These 7 T cell receptor beta chains share one sample of origin, sequenced in a study of blood T cell repertoires in COVID-19. The method was immunoSEQ multiplex PCR; TCRdb's version includes in-frame clones alone and lacks a portion of them. This table holds under 300,000 clones, around 91% found once. The specimen was peripheral blood. These TCRs come from a woman in her fifties or sixties with COVID-19, enrolled during active disease.

The chain combines TRBV30 with TRBJ2-5; a weak D match, TRBD1 (6 bases). Germline V lookup: CDR1 GTSNPN, CDR2 SVGIG (reference sequence). This CDR3 spans 13 amino acids. The V gene lost 2 bases and the J gene lost 5 bases, with 12 bases spanning the gap. CDR3 nucleotide sequence: TGTGCCTGGAGTACCAGGGGCGCGGAGACCCAGTACTTC. Protein: CAWSTRGAETQYF.

The chain carries TRBV12-5 and TRBJ2-7, with D unclear. This CDR3 is 14 amino acids long. V was pared by 7 bases and J by 3 bases, with 16 bases between. Germline-derived CDR1 and CDR2 are LGHNT and FRNRAP. CDR3 region: CASAQMETGYEQYF. In DNA, the CDR3 is TGTGCTAGTGCTCAGATGGAGACGGGCTACGAGCAGTACTTC.

CDR3: CASIHRGLANTEAFF. As DNA, the CDR3 is TGTGCCAGCATCCACAGGGGGCTTGCAAACACTGAAGCTTTCTTT. The J gene is TRBJ1-1, the V gene TRBV3-1 (or the pseudogene TRBV3-2), with TRBD1 matching over 9 bases. The CDR3 contains 15 residues. The germline CDR1 and CDR2 sequences are LGHDT and YNNKEL (reference sequence). The junction had 8 bases not matched to a gene; V was cut back by 7 bases and J by 2 bases.

The chain links TRBV5-3 to TRBJ2-7; no clear D gene. TRBV5-3 is filed as an ORF, its function uncertain. The V and J ends lost 4 bases and 4 bases respectively, with 15 bases between them. There are 14 residues in the CDR3. The CDR3 loop reads CARSPRCRLYEQYF. CDR3 nucleotide sequence: TGTGCCAGAAGCCCCCGTTGTCGACTTTACGAGCAGTACTTC.

The gene calls are TRBV7-9 and TRBJ1-5, with D unresolved. The CDR3 totals 14 residues. Germline V gene sequence: CDR1 SEHNR, CDR2 FQNEAQ (reference sequence). The V end lost 4 bases, the J end lost 5 bases, and 12 bases lay between the germline ends. CDR3 protein: CASSSLTDDQPQHF. The CDR3 DNA follows: TGTGCCAGCAGCTCGTTGACTGACGATCAGCCCCAGCATTTT.

This clone was found a few times. V usage is TRBV7-9 and J usage is TRBJ2-1; D may be TRBD2 (5 bases). CDR3 size: 12 residues. V was pared by 3 bases and J by 7 bases, with 7 bases between. CDR1 is SEHNR and CDR2 is FQNEAQ in the germline V gene (reference sequence). CDR3 amino acids: CASSLVANEQFF. DNA for the CDR3: TGTGCCAGCAGCTTGGTAGCGAATGAGCAGTTCTTC.

The V call is TRBV19, the J call TRBJ1-2, with D perhaps TRBD1 (5 bases). From germline, CDR1 is LNHDA and CDR2 SQIVND (reference sequence). V was trimmed by 3 bases and J by 2 bases, leaving 13 bases between them. The CDR3 consists of 15 residues. This CDR3 is CASSIPSGGNYGYTF. CDR3 DNA: TGTGCCAGTAGTATCCCTTCGGGGGGAAACTATGGCTACACCTTC.